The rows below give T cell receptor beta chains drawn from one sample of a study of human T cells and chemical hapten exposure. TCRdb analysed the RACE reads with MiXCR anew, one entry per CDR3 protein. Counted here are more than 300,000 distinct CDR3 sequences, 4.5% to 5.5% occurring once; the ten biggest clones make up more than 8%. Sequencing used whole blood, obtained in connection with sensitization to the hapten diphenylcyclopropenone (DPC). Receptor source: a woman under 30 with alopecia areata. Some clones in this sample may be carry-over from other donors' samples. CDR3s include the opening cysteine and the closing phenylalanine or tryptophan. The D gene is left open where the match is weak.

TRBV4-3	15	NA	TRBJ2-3	CASSHRTSSTDTQYF
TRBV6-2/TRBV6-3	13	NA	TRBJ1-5	CASSYSPSQPQHF
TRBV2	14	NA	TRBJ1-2	CASSESVANYGYTF
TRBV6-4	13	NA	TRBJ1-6	CASSDREGSPLHF
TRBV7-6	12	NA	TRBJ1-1	CASSPRGSEAFF
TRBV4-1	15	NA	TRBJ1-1	CASSPGRAPNTEAFF
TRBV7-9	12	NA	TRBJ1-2	CASSDSLYGYTF
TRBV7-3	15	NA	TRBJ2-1	CASSLGGLFDNEQFF
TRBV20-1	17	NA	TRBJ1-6	CSAPRDTLFTSNSPLHF
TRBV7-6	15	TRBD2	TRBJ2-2	CASSLAGENTGELFF
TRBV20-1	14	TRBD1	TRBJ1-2	CSANPWTGDYGYTF
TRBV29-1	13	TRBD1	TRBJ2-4	CSVAGQGKNIQYF
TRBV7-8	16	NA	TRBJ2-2	CASSPLRVANTGELFF
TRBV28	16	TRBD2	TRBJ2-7	CASSTRLAGASYEQYF
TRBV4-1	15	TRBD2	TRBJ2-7	CASSQLSSGLYEQYF
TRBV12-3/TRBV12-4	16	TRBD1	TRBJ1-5	CASSTSGGISNQPQHF
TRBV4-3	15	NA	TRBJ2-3	CASSPSTGRTDTQYF
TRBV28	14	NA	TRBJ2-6	CASSFLGVANVLTF
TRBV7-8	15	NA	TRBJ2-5	CASSLPTGGQETQYF
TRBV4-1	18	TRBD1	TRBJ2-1	CASSQDQGTGTSYNEQFF
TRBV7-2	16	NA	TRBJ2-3	CASSPGLQVPTDTQYF
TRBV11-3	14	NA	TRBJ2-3	CASSSRGGTDTQYF
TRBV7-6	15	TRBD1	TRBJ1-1	CASSSRTGEVTEAFF
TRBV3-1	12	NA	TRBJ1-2	CASISKGSLYTF
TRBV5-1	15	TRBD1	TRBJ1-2	CASSLVYQGVYGYTF
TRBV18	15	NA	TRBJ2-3	CASSARESSTDTQYF
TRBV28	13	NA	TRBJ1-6	CATRRRAGSPLHF
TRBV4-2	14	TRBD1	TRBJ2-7	CASSQSTGDHEQYF
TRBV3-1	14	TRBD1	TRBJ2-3	CASSSRGRTDTQYF
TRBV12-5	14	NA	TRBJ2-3	CASGFPRRTDTQYF
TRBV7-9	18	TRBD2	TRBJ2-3	CASSPTETSGDSTDTQYF
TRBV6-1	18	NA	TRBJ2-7	CASRTLRPGQYNTYEQYF
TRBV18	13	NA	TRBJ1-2	CASSPGPFYGYTF
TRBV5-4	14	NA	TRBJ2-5	CASSSTGSGETQYF
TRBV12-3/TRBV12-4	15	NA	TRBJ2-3	CASFIMGGATDTQYF
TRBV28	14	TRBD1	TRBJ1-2	CASSLWRTGYGYTF